Each of the 2 T cell receptor beta chains below was sequenced from the same sample in a study of a mutant IDH1 vaccine in newly diagnosed glioma. Specified time point: baseline, week 1 (first vaccination visit). Treatment in this sample: pre-vaccination baseline after standard-of-care therapy. TCRdb's table, derived via immunoSEQ multiplex PCR, lists solely in-frame clones and lacks some. This table has about 63,000 clones, about 86% appearing once. The source material was peripheral blood mononuclear cells (PBMCs), sampled from a glioma patient treated with radiotherapy, temozolomide or both. The receptors derive from a woman under 30 with glioma. Some clones in this sample may be carry-over from other donors' samples.

This clone has a single count. V gene TRBV6-4 combines with J gene TRBJ1-2; TRBD1 matches 8 bases. Germline V gives CDR1 MRHNA, CDR2 SNTAGT. This CDR3 is built from 16 residues. V shed 11 bases and J 8 bases; nucleotides not matched to a gene: 22. In DNA form, the CDR3 reads TGTGCCGGGACAGGAATGAGCGATGGAAGTCCTGACGGCTACACCTTC. This sequence encodes CAGTGMSDGSPDGYTF.

The chain is built from TRBV7-8 and TRBJ1-1; D unresolved. V was pared by 2 bases and J by 0 bases, with 4 bases between. The CDR3 is 13 amino acids. Germline values: CDR1 SGHVS, CDR2 FQNEAQ. The DNA of the CDR3 is TGTGCCAGCAGCTTAAGACTGAACACTGAAGCTTTCTTT. This codes for CASSLRLNTEAFF.